This T cell receptor beta chain was recovered during a study of cytomegalovirus exposure and HLA in healthy donors (dated by TCRdb to about 2017). Regarding the complete study: An earlier analysis of some 550 of the donors reported 276 Gb of sequence data and some 120 million unique TCR beta sequences from 150 million to 200 million T cells. Roughly 310 gigabases of sequencing data and approximately 85 million unique TCR sequences were included in an early release covering roughly 700 HLA-typed donors. Of the 398 genotyped donors, roughly 85% fell in the genetic ancestry cluster associated with self-reported Caucasian donors. The aim of the study was to test whether cataloging public T cell receptors could identify signatures of past pathogen exposure. The T cell repertoires of 666 subjects were profiled by immunosequencing and related to cytomegalovirus serostatus. Besides the first cohort of 666 subjects, a separate validation cohort made up of 90 to 150 different subjects was used. The study combined high-throughput TCR immunosequencing, statistical association of individual TCRs with disease status, and machine learning to predict cytomegalovirus infection status. A later analysis re-examined previously published TCR beta repertoires from just over 650 donors and added high-resolution HLA genotyping to investigate patterns of TCR occurrence. In the later analysis, no new phenotypic data were used to find candidate immune exposures; instead, reliance was placed on TCR beta sequences and their occurrence across donors. An earlier analysis of approximately 500 of the donors applied high-throughput TCR beta sequencing to assess whether each TCR beta V gene segment acted as functional or pseudogenic. Alongside the repertoire data, information on donor age, sex, ethnicity and CMV serostatus was compiled. Genome-wide SNP genotypes for about 65% of the 666 donors were used in a later genetic analysis, which treated that subset as a discovery cohort. All discovery cohort repertoires had been generated on a single sequencing platform. Class I and class II HLA loci were covered by the typing at four-digit resolution. Typing coverage differed by locus: A, B, C, DRB1 and DQB1 were typed in about 629-640 donors, DQA1 in 500 to 550, DPA1 in around 610, and DPB1 in roughly 470. About five DR-DQ haplotypes were treated as single units for association and clustering because of strong linkage in the cohort. Across about 370 genotyped donors of the cohort, an average of about 250,000 unique TCR beta nucleotide sequences per donor were sequenced, and roughly 20% of those sequences were non-productive. Broad study findings and their caveats: Strong co-occurrence of HLA alleles, especially DR and DQ, made assigning TCR associations to individual alleles difficult. Most TCR sequences were seen in very few donors, while some public TCRs were found in many individuals. Roughly uniform sequencing depth across donors was assumed in presence/absence analyses, although this assumption may not hold. A later analysis found that TCR association rates varied across HLA loci, with DRB1 alleles showing the most associated TCRs and HLA-C alleles the fewest. The earlier analysis of 587 of the donors excluded over 15 rarely observed V segments, including chromosome 9 orphons, because counts were too low. In a later analysis, most CMV-associated TCR beta chains were found to appear HLA-restricted, with HLA associations seemingly driven largely by CMV exposure. Correlated functional status among segregating V segments might be attributable to linkage disequilibrium, but an unknown experimental factor could not be ruled out. In the study, around 150 TCR beta chains were listed as associated with cytomegalovirus. It was suggested by the authors that the approach could potentially be generalized to other disease states and immunological phenotypes. This cohort had only TCR beta chains sequenced, and the lack of alpha or paired-chain data limited which features could be detected. A further reported finding was that TCR beta sequences accurately predicted the HLA-A and HLA-B alleles for most subjects in the first cohort. Because HLA typing was missing for some donors at each locus, association tests included only the typed subset. A later analysis reported that several top co-occurrence clusters appeared linked to parvovirus B19, influenza, CMV and Epstein-Barr virus. V-gene and J-gene trimming of TCR beta chains was associated with a missense DCLRE1C variant in a later genetic analysis, and the association was replicated in an independent cohort. A group of highly shared sequence variants was considered likely to be a technical artifact of the sequencing pipeline. The classifier was reported to diagnose cytomegalovirus status with high specificity and sensitivity in both the original and validation cohorts. In a later analysis, more than 15,000 TCR beta sequences were associated with specific HLA alleles at a false discovery rate of 0.05. In vitro tests confirmed that three of the cytomegalovirus-associated TCR beta chains recognize cytomegalovirus antigens. An earlier analysis of around 540 of the donors showed that most TCR beta V segments appeared in productive rearrangements either about 87% or about 30% of the time, which broadly matched IMGT annotations. The only immune exposure information available for the cohort was CMV serostatus. A later genetic analysis reported fewer N-insertions in productive TCRs among donors in an Asian-associated ancestry cluster than the roughly 700-donor mean. A later analysis found that HLA-associated TCR beta chains were more clonally expanded and had lower generation probabilities than equally common non-associated chains.

In total, fewer than 750 healthy bone marrow donors made up the cohort. All cohort members were sampled while nominally healthy, although unrecorded immune exposures were likely present. The donor tested CMV seronegative, placing the donor among the 350 or so seronegative members of the cohort. Every donor gave a peripheral blood sample, and the peripheral blood mononuclear cells from that sample were used for TCR beta sequencing. The Qiagen DNeasy Blood Extraction Kit was used to extract genomic DNA from the blood cell samples. To note about this clone: Its antigen is unknown. No much larger clonotype is one base removed from it; base qualities were not supplied.

Library construction relied on the immunoSEQ multiplex PCR assay. For the multiplex PCR, a mixture combining 60 forward primers for TCR Vbeta segments and 13 reverse primers for TCR Jbeta segments was used. Amplification of the CDR3 region of rearranged TCR beta genes was performed with a multiplex PCR assay on genomic DNA. The Illumina HiSeq System was used to sequence the amplified TCR beta libraries as 87-base-pair reads. As for the original processing: In a later analysis, some 80 million unique TCR beta chains were counted across the 500 to 850 repertoires, and roughly 10 million of these chains were shared by at least two donors. Raw reads were error-corrected and collapsed into unique sequences by a nearest-neighbor algorithm in which closely related sequences were merged to remove PCR and sequencing errors. V, D and J gene segments were assigned by aligning CDR3 sequences to IMGT reference sequences. For a sequence to be retained, a match of at least six nucleotides was required to both a V gene segment and a J gene segment. Rearrangements were called productive when the CDR3 lacked stop codons and stayed in frame with V and J; all others were non-productive. CDR3 was defined according to IMGT convention as the region running from the second conserved V-encoded cysteine to the conserved J-encoded phenylalanine. Sequences without an unambiguous match to a single V gene segment were excluded from the earlier analysis of over 500 of the donors. In an earlier analysis of approximately 610 of the donors, V segments were called functional above 56.7% productive rearrangements and were called segregating when the between-donor standard deviation exceeded 5%. To diagnose cytomegalovirus status from the catalog of TCR beta chain sequences, a statistical classification framework was built. In a later analysis, TCR nucleotide sequences were compared against IMGT/GENE-DB human TR gene sequences so that V and J genes could be assigned. In a later analysis, CDR3 sequences and most-parsimonious VDJ recombination scenarios were assigned using the TCRdist pipeline. In a later analysis, each TCR beta chain was defined by its CDR3 amino acid sequence together with its V-gene family, and reads without a unique V-gene family were excluded. A later analysis removed several hundred highly shared, low-generation-probability nucleotide sequences to deal with suspected cross-contamination and a sequencing artifact. In a later analysis, a clonal expansion index for each public chain was calculated from normalized within-repertoire ranks of inferred template counts. A later analysis computed generation probabilities with a VDJ recombination model fitted to out-of-frame rearrangements, and checked the results against IGoR. In a later analysis, hypergeometric tests were used to score TCR-TCR, TCR-HLA and TCR-CMV co-occurrence, with a repertoire-size bias correction applied to TCR pairs. False discovery rates were estimated in a later analysis by permuting HLA or CMV assignments 20 times. In a later analysis, co-occurring TCRs were grouped using DBSCAN, with TCRdist sequence similarity added in when clustering inside HLA-allele-positive subsets. Repertoires with fewer than 30,000 or more than 120,000 public chains were left out of co-occurrence clustering, as were roughly five repertoires with anomalous nucleotide sharing. As stored in TCRdb, this immuneACCESS dataset retains in-frame rearrangements with V and J assigned. A fraction of the clones does not appear; measured against another copy, unresolved V genes explain less than half of the discrepancy, and the remainder lacks a known reason. Clone size and the V and J calls come from that table; the DNA yielded D and trimming. The sample table shows 160,000 or so clones, and around 77% are seen once. Together, the top ten hold 1.3% to 1.5% of the sample.

Input material: PBMCs. The sequence came from a man in his fifties or sixties in good health and CMV-seronegative.

The nucleotides are TGTGCCACCAAATATAGCGGGGGGGCGAACACCGGGGAGCTGTTTTTT. This codes for CATKYSGGANTGELFF. The chain couples TRBV15 to TRBJ2-2; the central 11 bases match TRBD2. The germline V gene (reference sequence) sets CDR1 to LNHNV and CDR2 to YYDKDF. Reading from cysteine to phenylalanine, the CDR3 counts 16 amino acids. The CDR3 DNA has 48 bases and is translated from base 1. The junction shows trimming of 7 bases on V and 0 bases on J, and the gene matches do not reach 4 bases of it.